These T cell receptor beta chains were read from a single sample in a study of vaccination effects on CD4 cells after COVID-19. These receptors are not linked to any known antigen. Assay used: immunoSEQ multiplex PCR; TCRdb lists only in-frame clones, some missing. The data contain around 13,000 clones, just over 75% of them singletons. The sample was CD4+ T cells from PBMCs cultured with HCoV-229E spike peptides, taken before COVID-19 vaccination. Receptor source: a human donor who received a COVID-19 vaccine. The CDR3 runs from the conserved cysteine through the conserved F or W. D genes are given only for firm matches. Clone size, where shown, is once, few, many, or a class for clones that have expanded.

J | V | D | size | CDR3 | DNA
TRBJ1-4 | TRBV29-1 | TRBD1 | . | CSVGGGINEKLFF | TGCAGCGTTGGAGGGGGCATTAATGAAAAACTGTTTTTT
TRBJ2-7 | TRBV5-1 | TRBD1 | . | CASSPLPGTGGYEQYF | TGCGCCAGCAGCCCCCTACCCGGGACAGGGGGGTACGAGCAGTACTTC
TRBJ2-1 | TRBV28 | . | . | CASSAGIERFSYNEQFF | TGTGCCAGCAGCGCTGGGATAGAGAGATTCTCCTACAATGAGCAGTTCTTC
TRBJ2-5 | TRBV3-1/TRBV3-2 | . | . | CASSLRRRNQETQYF | TGTGCCAGCAGCCTAAGACGCAGAAACCAAGAGACCCAGTACTTC
TRBJ1-4 | TRBV5-1 | . | few | CASSLAPPGTNEKLFF | TGCGCCAGCAGCTTGGCTCCCCCGGGGACTAATGAAAAACTGTTTTTT
TRBJ1-6 | TRBV6-5 | . | . | CASKQANSPLHF | TGTGCCAGCAAACAGGCCAATTCACCCCTCCACTTT
TRBJ2-5 | TRBV24-1 | . | . | CATSDPAKGETQYF | TGTGCCACCAGTGACCCTGCGAAGGGAGAGACCCAGTACTTC
TRBJ2-7 | TRBV7-6 | . | . | CASSLAAPPSYEQYF | TGTGCCAGCAGCTTAGCGGCACCCCCCTCCTACGAGCAGTACTTC
TRBJ2-6 | TRBV10-3 | . | . | CAISSGVGVNSGANVLTF | TGTGCCATCAGTTCGGGGGTGGGGGTGAATTCTGGGGCCAACGTCCTGACTTTC
TRBJ2-2 | TRBV5-1 | . | . | CASSLGGGSTGELFF | TGCGCCAGCAGCTTGGGTGGAGGGAGTACCGGGGAGCTGTTTTTT
TRBJ2-1 | TRBV7-2 | TRBD2 | . | CASSLTSGNYNEQFF | TGTGCCAGCAGCTTAACTAGCGGGAACTACAATGAGCAGTTCTTC
TRBJ1-2 | TRBV6-4 | TRBD1 | . | CASTKIQGAIEGYTF | TGTGCCAGCACCAAAATACAGGGGGCGATTGAGGGCTACACCTTC
TRBJ2-1 | TRBV5-4 | . | . | CASSLVGGNEQFF | TGTGCCAGCAGCTTGGTGGGGGGCAACGAGCAGTTCTTC
TRBJ2-1 | TRBV5-4 | . | . | CASSPPLGLRRGEQFF | TGTGCCAGCAGCCCCCCGCTAGGCCTTCGCAGAGGCGAGCAGTTCTTC
TRBJ1-5 | TRBV3-1/TRBV3-2 | . | few | CASSQAWGSGQPQHF | TGTGCCAGCAGCCAGGCGTGGGGGTCGGGTCAGCCCCAGCATTTT
TRBJ2-2 | TRBV7-9 | TRBD2 | . | CASSFWSSGGRNTGELFF | TGTGCCAGCAGCTTCTGGTCTAGCGGGGGCCGAAACACCGGGGAGCTGTTTTTT
TRBJ2-5 | TRBV29-1 | TRBD1 | . | CSVTGLQGFQETQYF | TGCAGCGTGACGGGGCTACAGGGGTTTCAGGAGACCCAGTACTTC
TRBJ1-2 | TRBV15 | . | . | CATSRDMGVTGYGYTF | TGTGCCACCAGCAGAGATATGGGCGTGACGGGTTATGGCTACACCTTC
TRBJ2-7 | TRBV7-9 | TRBD2 | . | CASSFGGLADTYEQYF | TGTGCCAGCAGCTTCGGAGGACTAGCGGACACCTACGAGCAGTACTTC
TRBJ2-3 | TRBV9 | TRBD2 | few | CASSVGTSGYSTDTQYF | TGTGCCAGCAGCGTAGGGACTAGCGGATACAGCACAGATACGCAGTATTTT
TRBJ1-1 | TRBV2 | . | . | CASSELENTEAFF | TGTGCCAGCAGTGAACTGGAGAACACTGAAGCTTTCTTT
TRBJ2-3 | TRBV4-2 | TRBD2 | once | CASSQPSGGAGDTQYF | TGTGCCAGCAGCCAACCTAGCGGGGGGGCGGGAGATACGCAGTATTTT
TRBJ1-2 | TRBV28 | TRBD1 | . | CASSPPDRVPNYGYTF | TGTGCCAGCAGTCCACCGGACAGGGTCCCCAACTATGGCTACACCTTC
TRBJ1-1 | TRBV2 | . | . | CASSGDTGSGAFF | TGTGCCAGCAGTGGGGACACAGGCAGCGGAGCTTTCTTT
TRBJ2-1 | TRBV6-1 | TRBD2 | . | CASSEWLAGFSSYNEQFF | TGTGCCAGCAGTGAATGGCTAGCGGGTTTTAGCTCCTACAATGAGCAGTTCTTC
TRBJ2-1 | TRBV3-1/TRBV3-2 | . | . | CAGNNEQFF | TGTGCCGGCAACAATGAGCAGTTCTTC
TRBJ2-1 | TRBV3-1/TRBV3-2 | TRBD2 | . | CASRGAPPSGGYNEQFF | TGTGCCAGCCGCGGGGCACCTCCTAGCGGGGGCTACAATGAGCAGTTCTTC
TRBJ1-1 | TRBV27 | TRBD1 | . | CASSPRQGAEAFF | TGTGCCAGCAGTCCACGACAGGGCGCTGAAGCTTTCTTT
TRBJ1-6 | TRBV5-1 | TRBD1 | hyperexpanded | CASSLVSGGPRGSPLHF | TGCGCCAGCAGCTTGGTCTCAGGGGGCCCTCGGGGCTCACCCCTCCACTTT
TRBJ2-3 | TRBV7-3 | . | . | CASSFRGGTDTQYF | TGTGCCAGCAGCTTCCGCGGGGGCACAGATACGCAGTATTTT
TRBJ1-2 | TRBV6-5 | . | once | CASRVGENYGYTF | TGTGCCAGCAGAGTCGGGGAAAACTATGGCTACACCTTC
TRBJ1-2 | TRBV3-1/TRBV3-2 | TRBD1 | . | CASSHLTGGANGYTF | TGTGCCAGCAGCCACCTTACAGGGGGCGCGAATGGCTACACCTTC
TRBJ2-3 | TRBV3-1/TRBV3-2 | . | . | CASSQGSVPTDTQYF | TGTGCCAGCAGCCAAGGAAGCGTCCCCACAGATACGCAGTATTTT
TRBJ1-3 | TRBV9 | TRBD1 | . | CASSVEGQGANTIYF | TGTGCCAGCAGCGTAGAGGGACAGGGGGCAAACACCATATATTTT
TRBJ2-1 | TRBV11-2 | . | . | CASSLKGPQDNEQFF | TGTGCCAGCAGCTTAAAGGGACCACAAGACAATGAGCAGTTCTTC
TRBJ2-5 | TRBV14 | TRBD1 | . | CASSQASDRAAETQYF | TGTGCCAGCAGCCAAGCTTCGGACAGGGCGGCAGAGACCCAGTACTTC
TRBJ1-3 | TRBV16 | . | . | CASSQRMGTLSRNTIYF | TGTGCCAGCAGCCAACGAATGGGGACCCTAAGCAGAAACACCATATATTTT
TRBJ2-7 | TRBV28 | . | . | CASSSDLPYEQYF | TGTGCCAGCAGCTCGGACTTGCCCTACGAGCAGTACTTC
TRBJ1-6 | TRBV3-1/TRBV3-2 | . | . | CASSRLGPGGNSPLHF | TGTGCCAGCAGCCGTCTGGGACCCGGGGGAAATTCACCCCTCCACTTT
TRBJ1-2 | TRBV5-1 | TRBD1 | few | CASSLGGTGTDYGYTF | TGCGCCAGCAGCTTGGGGGGAACCGGGACAGACTATGGCTACACCTTC
TRBJ2-5 | TRBV10-3 | . | . | CAISESGVETQYF | TGTGCCATCAGTGAGTCGGGAGTAGAGACCCAGTACTTC
TRBJ2-7 | TRBV18 | . | few | CASSPPGTRTLSYEQYF | TGTGCCAGCTCACCACCTGGGACCAGAACCCTCTCCTACGAGCAGTACTTC
TRBJ2-5 | TRBV11-2 | . | . | CASSRPLPSGSLETQYF | TGTGCCAGCAGCCGACCTCTACCTTCCGGTTCGCTTGAGACCCAGTACTTC
TRBJ1-1 | TRBV14 | . | . | CASSQERYGFGREAFF | TGTGCCAGCAGCCAAGAAAGGTATGGGTTTGGCCGAGAAGCTTTCTTT
TRBJ2-1 | TRBV11-2 | . | . | CASSPGDRRGEQFF | TGTGCCAGCAGCCCGGGGGACAGGCGGGGGGAGCAGTTCTTC
TRBJ1-2 | TRBV5-1 | . | once | CASSSGGSDYGYTF | TGCGCCAGCAGCTCGGGCGGTTCAGACTATGGCTACACCTTC
TRBJ2-1 | TRBV11-2 | TRBD2 | . | CASSSGLADEQFF | TGTGCCAGCAGCTCCGGACTAGCCGATGAGCAGTTCTTC
TRBJ1-2 | TRBV6-5 | TRBD1 | few | CASRAGGRGGYTF | TGTGCCAGCAGAGCAGGGGGCAGGGGGGGCTACACCTTC
TRBJ2-7 | TRBV10-3 | TRBD1 | . | CAISLGQGGGGEQYF | TGTGCCATCAGTTTGGGACAGGGAGGGGGCGGCGAGCAGTACTTC
TRBJ1-5 | TRBV10-3 | . | . | CAIREGGRGQPQHF | TGTGCCATCAGGGAGGGGGGGCGCGGGCAGCCCCAGCATTTT
TRBJ2-6 | TRBV19 | . | . | CASSRALAFLSSGANVLTF | TGTGCCAGTAGTAGGGCGCTTGCCTTCCTTAGCTCTGGGGCCAACGTCCTGACTTTC
TRBJ1-2 | TRBV25-1 | . | . | CASSVTFSRVGYGYTF | TGTGCCAGCAGTGTTACTTTTTCCAGGGTAGGCTATGGCTACACCTTC
TRBJ2-1 | TRBV19 | . | once | CASQGGVLGRSDNEQFF | TGTGCCAGTCAGGGGGGGGTTCTGGGACGGTCCGACAATGAGCAGTTCTTC
TRBJ1-4 | TRBV6-5 | . | once | CASKYAGSEEKLFF | TGTGCCAGCAAATACGCAGGTTCGGAAGAAAAACTGTTTTTT
TRBJ2-7 | TRBV2 | TRBD2 | few | CASSEWGGEQYF | TGTGCCAGCAGTGAGTGGGGGGGCGAGCAGTACTTC